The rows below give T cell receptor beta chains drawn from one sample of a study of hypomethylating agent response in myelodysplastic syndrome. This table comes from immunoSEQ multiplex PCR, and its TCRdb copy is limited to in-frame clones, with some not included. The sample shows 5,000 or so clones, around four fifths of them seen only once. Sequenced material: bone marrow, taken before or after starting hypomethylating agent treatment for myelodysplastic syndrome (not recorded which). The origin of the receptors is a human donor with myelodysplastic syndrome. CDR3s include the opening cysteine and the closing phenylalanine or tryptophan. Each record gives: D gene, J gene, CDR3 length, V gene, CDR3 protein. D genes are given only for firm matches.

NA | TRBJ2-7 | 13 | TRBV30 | CAWSVGHPYEQYF
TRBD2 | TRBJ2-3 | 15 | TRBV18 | CASSRSAGDTDTQYF
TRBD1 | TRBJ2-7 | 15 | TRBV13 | CASSPGTGVGYEQYF
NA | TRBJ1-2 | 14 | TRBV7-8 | CASSLGVGDGGYTF
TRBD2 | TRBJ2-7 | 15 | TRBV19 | CASGDSGLGFHEQYF
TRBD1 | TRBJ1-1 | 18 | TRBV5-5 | CASAGTDQRPTTNTEAFF
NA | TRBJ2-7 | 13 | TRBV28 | CASSLMWGYEQYF
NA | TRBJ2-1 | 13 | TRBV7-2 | CASSLASYNEQFF
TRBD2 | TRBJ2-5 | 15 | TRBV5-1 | CASCTGTSGRETQYF
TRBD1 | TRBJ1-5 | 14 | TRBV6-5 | CASSRTGGNQPQHF
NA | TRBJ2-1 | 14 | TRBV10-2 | CASGGGSRANEQFF
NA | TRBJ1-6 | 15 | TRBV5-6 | CASNGRDSYNSPLHF
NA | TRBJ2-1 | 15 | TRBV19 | CASTLDQSSYNEQFF
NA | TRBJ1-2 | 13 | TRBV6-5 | CASRIGVLYGYTF
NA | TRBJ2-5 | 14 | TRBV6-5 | CARGGRVPQETQYF
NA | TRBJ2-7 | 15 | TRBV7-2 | CASSRETRTPHEQYF
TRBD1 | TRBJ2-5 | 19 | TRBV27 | CASSQRYLNRGEIGETQYF
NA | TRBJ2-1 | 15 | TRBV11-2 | CASSFDAGWIHEQFF
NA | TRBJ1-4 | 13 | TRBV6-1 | CASRRGMGEKLFF
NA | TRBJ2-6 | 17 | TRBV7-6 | CASSSLNGASGANVLTF
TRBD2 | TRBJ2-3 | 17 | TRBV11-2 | CASSSLPGLGDTDTQYF
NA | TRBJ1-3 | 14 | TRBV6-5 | CASSATYSGNTIYF